The 25 T cell receptor beta chains below all came from one sample that was sequenced in a study of early T cells in non-severe SARS-CoV-2 infection. TCRdb used MiXCR to reprocess the 5' RACE reads, holding one entry per CDR3 protein. The data contain tens of thousands of distinct CDR3 sequences, approximately 6.1% of them singletons. This specimen was whole blood, taken at baseline. The receptors here all came from an adult who was a healthcare worker with PCR-confirmed SARS-CoV-2 infection or an uninfected control (not recorded which).

This clonotype was seen more than once but under ten times. The rearrangement joins TRBV29-1 to TRBJ2-4, with D tentatively TRBD1 (6 bases). V gave up 7 bases and J gave up 9 bases, with 16 bases separating them. The CDR3 extends over 12 amino acids. Germline V gene sequence: CDR1 SQVTM, CDR2 ANQGSEA. CDR3 DNA: TGCAGCGGAGAACAGGGCGGAGGCATTCAGTACTTC. Its protein product is CSGEQGGGIQYF.

This clonotype appeared many times. The V call is TRBV4-2, the J call TRBJ2-5; 10 positions match TRBD2. CDR3 length: 16 residues. Germline V CDR1 and CDR2: LGHNA, YNFKEQ. Trimming took 0 bases from V and 5 from J; bases not matched to a gene: 6. CDR3 DNA: TGTGCCAGCAGCCAAGATTCTAGCGGGAGATGGGAGACCCAGTACTTC. This gives the protein CASSQDSSGRWETQYF.

The chain recombines TRBV12-3 or TRBV12-4 with TRBJ2-1, with 7 nucleotides matching TRBD2. CDR3 length: 19 residues. V lost 2 bases, J lost 5 bases, and 18 bases stayed unmatched. Written as DNA, the CDR3 is TGTGCCAGCAGTTTACCTGGTGCTAGCGGAAACCGAAAAAACAATGAGCAGTTCTTC. Protein product: CASSLPGASGNRKNNEQFF.

This clonotype was counted at least ten times. The chain has TRBV4-3 and TRBJ1-2; D is ambiguous. The germline V gene has CDR1 LGHNA and CDR2 YSLEER. There are 18 residues in the CDR3. The germline V and J ends were trimmed by 0 bases and 5 bases, with 22 bases remaining between them. The CDR3 loop reads CASSQDSWAADSPYGYTF. In nucleotides, the CDR3 is TGCGCCAGCAGCCAAGATTCGTGGGCCGCGGATAGTCCGTATGGCTACACCTTC.

This clonotype came up a few times. This sequence joins TRBV3-1 and TRBJ1-2; 7 bases line up with TRBD1. The CDR3 spans 13 residues. Germline lookup yields CDR1 LGHDT and CDR2 YNNKEL (reference sequence). The junction had 2 bases not matched to a gene; V was cut back by 5 bases and J by 2 bases. The CDR3 region is CASSGTANYGYTF. Written as DNA, the CDR3 is TGTGCCAGCAGCGGGACAGCCAACTATGGCTACACCTTC.

This clonotype has only a few counts. The V and J genes are TRBV20-1 and TRBJ2-3; TRBD2 matches 9 bases. Germline CDR1 DFQATT, CDR2 SNEGSKA (reference sequence). CDR3 length: 14 amino acids. Here the CDR3 DNA reads TGCAGACTCCAATTAGCGGGAGCAAAGGATACGCAGTATTTT. Its translation: CRLQLAGAKDTQYF.

This clonotype was picked up many times. The V call is TRBV28, the J call TRBJ2-7; 8 bases fit TRBD1. CDR1 and CDR2 (germline): MDHEN, SYDVKM. J was trimmed by 6 bases and V by 2 bases; bases with no gene match: 9. This CDR3 is 15 amino acids long. The CDR3: CASSLLRDRLSEQYF. CDR3 DNA sequence: TGTGCCAGCAGTTTACTCCGGGACAGGTTGAGCGAGCAGTACTTC.

Ten or more counts support this clonotype. V is TRBV5-1 and J is TRBJ1-4; 10 nucleotides agree with TRBD1. The CDR3 spans 13 residues. V gave up 6 bases and J gave up 8 bases; unmatched junction bases: 4. Germline V CDR1 and CDR2: SGHRS, YFSETQ. The CDR3 protein is CASTGTGEEKLFF. CDR3 nucleotides: TGCGCCAGCACCGGGACAGGGGAGGAAAAACTGTTTTTT.

This clonotype was counted at least ten times. The chain recombines TRBV28 with TRBJ2-3; TRBD1 is a possible D gene (5 bases). V was pared by 3 bases and J by 2 bases, with 12 bases between. Germline V CDR1 and CDR2: MDHEN, SYDVKM. This CDR3 is built from 15 residues. The CDR3 nucleotides are TGTGCCAGCAGTTTGGGGCGCAGGGTCACAGATACGCAGTATTTT. Translating it yields CASSLGRRVTDTQYF.

This clonotype has at least ten counts. The chain is built from TRBV27 and TRBJ2-1; D unclear. The CDR3 contains 16 residues. CDR1 and CDR2 (germline): MNHEY, SMNVEV (reference sequence). V gave up 1 base and J gave up 5 bases, with 15 bases separating them. The CDR3 protein is CASSLYTTPLHNEQFF. CDR3 bases: TGTGCCAGCAGTTTATACACAACACCCCTACACAATGAGCAGTTCTTC.

This sequence joins TRBV28 and TRBJ1-2; unclear D gene. Germline-derived CDR1 and CDR2 are MDHEN and SYDVKM. Between the trimmed V and J ends, which lost 5 bases and 4 bases, there was a span of 23 bases. This CDR3 has 17 amino acids. The CDR3 DNA follows: TGTGCCAGCAGTCCACCCCCGGACCTCAACGTCCTCTATGGCTACACCTTC. Residues: CASSPPPDLNVLYGYTF.

This clonotype was seen many times. The rearrangement joins TRBV3-1 to TRBJ1-2, with D unclear. Germline values: CDR1 LGHDT, CDR2 YNNKEL (reference sequence). The CDR3 is 14 residues long. Trimming stripped 1 base from V and 6 bases from J, with 12 bases between. CDR3 residues: CASSQGPAAHGYTF. Here the CDR3 DNA reads TGTGCCAGCAGCCAAGGGCCAGCGGCGCATGGCTACACCTTC.

This clonotype was counted a few times. The rearrangement joins TRBV29-1 to TRBJ2-7; unclear D gene. The CDR3 has 12 amino acids. CDR1 SQVTM and CDR2 ANQGSEA come from the germline V gene. V was shortened by 5 bases and J by 0 bases, with 8 bases between the two germline ends. This chain's CDR3 is CSVTASSYEQYF. CDR3 sequence (DNA): TGCAGCGTTACGGCCAGCTCCTACGAGCAGTACTTC.

This clonotype was picked up a small number of times. V and J are TRBV20-1 and TRBJ1-1, with D possibly TRBD1 on 6 matching bases. CDR3 length: 13 residues. The germline V gene has CDR1 DFQATT and CDR2 SNEGSKA (reference sequence). The V end lost 6 bases, the J end lost 3 bases, and 14 bases lay between the germline ends. CDR3 sequence (DNA): TGCAGTGCCATACTCAGGGGATACACTGAAGCTTTCTTT. This sequence encodes CSAILRGYTEAFF.

This clonotype was recorded a few times. The chain links TRBV5-6 to TRBJ1-2; perhaps TRBD1 as D (6 bases). This CDR3 region has 15 residues. The V gene's germline CDR1 is SGHDT and CDR2 YYEEEE. V lost 0 bases and J 5 bases, leaving 14 bases between the germline ends. The DNA for the CDR3 is TGTGCCAGCAGCTTGGGCGGGGGCGGCGCTTATGGCTACACCTTC. Protein product: CASSLGGGGAYGYTF.

To note about this clonotype: One base away lies a much larger clone, so this may be a sequencing read error. The chain combines TRBV2 with TRBJ1-2; 7 bases agree with TRBD1. From germline, CDR1 is SNHLY and CDR2 FYNNEI. This CDR3 has 15 amino acids. The CDR3 sequence is CASISEGGADYGCTF. The CDR3 region has the DNA TGTGCCAGCATCTCGGAAGGGGGCGCTGACTATGGCTGCACCTTC.

This clonotype was detected a few times. One junction end disagrees with the germline gene, perhaps due to a read error. The chain carries TRBV7-2 and TRBJ2-1, with 7 bases fitting TRBD2. There are 15 residues in the CDR3. Germline values: CDR1 SGHTA, CDR2 FQGNSA. CDR3 sequence: CASSVAGDTYNEQFF. In nucleotides, the CDR3 is TGTGCCAGCAGCGTAGCGGGTGATACCTACAATGAGCAGTTCTTC.

This clonotype was seen many times. The chain is built from TRBV10-3 and TRBJ2-5; D gene ambiguous. CDR3 length equals 12 residues. Per the germline V gene, CDR1 is ENHRY and CDR2 is SYGVKD. V was trimmed by 3 bases and J by 2 bases, leaving 4 bases between them. The DNA for the CDR3 is TGTGCCATCAGTGACCTACAAGAGACCCAGTACTTC. It codes for CAISDLQETQYF.

The gene calls are TRBV6-5 and TRBJ2-1; 8 bases match TRBD2. After removal of 10 bases from V and 5 bases from J, the junction contained 10 bases not matched to a gene. The CDR3 runs 14 residues. Germline loops: CDR1 MNHEY, CDR2 SVGAGI. The CDR3 DNA sequence: TGTGCCACCAGAACTAGCGGCTCAAACAATGAGCAGTTCTTC. This codes for CATRTSGSNNEQFF.

J is TRBJ2-7 and V is TRBV7-6, with D tentatively TRBD1 (6 bases). The germline V gene encodes CDR1 SGHVS and CDR2 FNYEAQ. The V end lost 5 bases, the J end lost 4 bases, and 12 bases lay between the germline ends. The length of the CDR3 is 13 residues. This CDR3 is CASSPGEGYEQYF. The CDR3, as DNA: TGTGCCAGCAGCCCAGGGGAAGGTTACGAGCAGTACTTC. Full variable domain (remainder filled in from reference TRBV7-6 and TRBJ2-7): GAGVSQSPRYKVTKRGQDVALRCDPISGHVSLYWYRQALGQGPEFLTYFNYEAQQDKSGLPNDRFSAERPEGSISTLTIQRTEQRDSAMYRCASSPGEGYEQYFGPGTRLTVT.

This clonotype has a count of ten or more. The rearrangement uses TRBV5-5 and TRBJ2-3, with D tentatively TRBD1 (5 bases). V gave up 0 bases and J gave up 0 bases, with 14 bases separating them. Germline CDR1 SGHKS, CDR2 YYEKEE (reference sequence). This CDR3 has 17 residues. CDR3 protein: CASSLGTGVPSTDTQYF. CDR3 DNA: TGTGCCAGCAGCTTGGGCACAGGCGTACCTAGCACAGATACGCAGTATTTT.

This clonotype has just a few counts. The chain joins TRBV14 to TRBJ1-4; D not resolved. Trimming removed 0 bases at V and 6 bases at J, with 11 bases between. The CDR3 totals 15 residues. CDR1 and CDR2 from the germline V gene are SGHDN and FVKESK. CDR3 sequence reads: CASSQDRFTHEKLFF. The CDR3 bases are TGTGCCAGCAGCCAAGACAGGTTCACGCATGAAAAACTGTTTTTT. The full variable domain, completed using reference TRBV14 and TRBJ1-4, is EAGVTQFPSHSVIEKGQTVTLRCDPISGHDNLYWYRRVMGKEIKFLLHFVKESKQDESGMPNNRFLAERTGGTYSTLKVQPAELEDSGVYFCASSQDRFTHEKLFFGSGTQLSVL.

To note about this clonotype: This may stem from a read error, because a much larger clone lies one nucleotide away. This sequence joins TRBV7-9 and TRBJ2-7; D remains unclear. The CDR3 has 14 residues. Looked up from germline, CDR1 is SEHNR and CDR2 is FQNEAQ (reference sequence). The V end lost 2 bases, the J end lost 0 bases, and 8 bases lay between the germline ends. In nucleotides, the CDR3 is TGTGCCAGCAGCTTACCGAACTACTCCTACGAGCAGTACTTC. Translating it yields CASSLPNYSYEQYF. Combining the CDR3 with reference TRBV7-9 and TRBJ2-7 gives the whole variable domain DTGVSQNPRHKITKRGQNVTFRCDPISEHNRLYWYRQTLGQGPEFLTYFQNEAQLEKSRLLSDRFSAERPKGSFSTLEIQRTEQGDSAMYLCASSLPNYSYEQYFGPGTRLTVT.

This clonotype occurred many times. The J gene is TRBJ2-7, the V gene TRBV7-9; 11 bases agree with TRBD1. Germline lookup yields CDR1 SEHNR and CDR2 FQNEAQ (reference sequence). Trimming removed 1 base from V and 5 bases from J; junction bases left unmatched: 4. This CDR3 contains 15 residues. The CDR3, as DNA: TGTGCCAGCAGCTTAGTCGGACAGGGGGCGGACGAGCAGTACTTC. As protein: CASSLVGQGADEQYF.

V and J are TRBV7-9 and TRBJ1-2; D is uncertain. The CDR3 extends over 14 amino acids. V lost 2 bases and J lost 0, with 7 bases in between. The germline V gene encodes CDR1 SEHNR and CDR2 FQNEAQ (reference sequence). The CDR3 region has the DNA TGTGCCAGCAGCTTATACACCTCTAACTATGGCTACACCTTC. Encoded protein: CASSLYTSNYGYTF.